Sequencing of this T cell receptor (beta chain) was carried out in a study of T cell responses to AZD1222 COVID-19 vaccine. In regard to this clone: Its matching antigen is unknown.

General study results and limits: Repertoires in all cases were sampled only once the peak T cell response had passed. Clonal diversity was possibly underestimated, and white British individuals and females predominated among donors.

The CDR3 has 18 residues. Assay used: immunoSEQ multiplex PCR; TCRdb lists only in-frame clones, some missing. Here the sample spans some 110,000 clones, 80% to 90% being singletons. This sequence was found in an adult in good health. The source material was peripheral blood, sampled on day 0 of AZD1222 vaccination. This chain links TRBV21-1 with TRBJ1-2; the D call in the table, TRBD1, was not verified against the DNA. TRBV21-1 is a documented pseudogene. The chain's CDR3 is CASSLRRTRRQGTYGYTF. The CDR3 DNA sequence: TGTGCCAGCAGTTTAAGGCGTACCCGGAGACAGGGAACCTATGGCTACACCTTC.